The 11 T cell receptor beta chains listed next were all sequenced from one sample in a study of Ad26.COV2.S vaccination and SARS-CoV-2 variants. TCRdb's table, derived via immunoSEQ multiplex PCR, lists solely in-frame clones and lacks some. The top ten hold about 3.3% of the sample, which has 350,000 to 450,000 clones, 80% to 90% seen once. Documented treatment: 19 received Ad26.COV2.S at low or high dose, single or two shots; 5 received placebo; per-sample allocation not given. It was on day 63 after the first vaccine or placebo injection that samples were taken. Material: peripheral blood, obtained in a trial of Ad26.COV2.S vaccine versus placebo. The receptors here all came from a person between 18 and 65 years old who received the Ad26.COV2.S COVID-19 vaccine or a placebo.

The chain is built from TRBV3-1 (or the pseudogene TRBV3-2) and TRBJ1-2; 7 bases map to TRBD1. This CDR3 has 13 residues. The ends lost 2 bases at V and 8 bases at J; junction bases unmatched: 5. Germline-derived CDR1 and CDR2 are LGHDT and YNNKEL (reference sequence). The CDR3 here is CASSQRQGVGYTF. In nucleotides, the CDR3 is TGTGCCAGCAGCCAAAGGCAGGGGGTCGGCTACACCTTC.

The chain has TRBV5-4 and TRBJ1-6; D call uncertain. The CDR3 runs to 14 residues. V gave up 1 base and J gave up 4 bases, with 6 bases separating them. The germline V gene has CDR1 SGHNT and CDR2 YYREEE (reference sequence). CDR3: CASSLYGYNSPLHF. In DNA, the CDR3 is TGTGCCAGCAGCTTGTACGGTTATAATTCACCCCTCCACTTT.

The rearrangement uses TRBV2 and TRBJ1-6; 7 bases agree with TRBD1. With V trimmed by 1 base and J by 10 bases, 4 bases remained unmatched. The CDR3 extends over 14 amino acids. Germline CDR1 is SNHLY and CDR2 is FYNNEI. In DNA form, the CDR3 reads TGTGCCAGCAGTGAAGGACAGGGCCCCTCACCCCTCCACTTT. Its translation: CASSEGQGPSPLHF.

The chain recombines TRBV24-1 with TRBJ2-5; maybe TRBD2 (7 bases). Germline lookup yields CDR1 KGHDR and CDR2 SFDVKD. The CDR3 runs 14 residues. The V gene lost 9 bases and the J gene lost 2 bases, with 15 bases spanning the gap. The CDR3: CATSEGGEQETQYF. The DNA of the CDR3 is TGTGCCACCTCTGAAGGGGGGGAGCAAGAGACCCAGTACTTC.

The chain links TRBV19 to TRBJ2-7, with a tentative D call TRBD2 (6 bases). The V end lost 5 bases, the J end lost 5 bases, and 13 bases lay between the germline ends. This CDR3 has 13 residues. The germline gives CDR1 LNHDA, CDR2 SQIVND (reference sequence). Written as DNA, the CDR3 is TGTGCCAGTAGTCCATTAGGCGGGAACGAGCAGTACTTC. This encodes CASSPLGGNEQYF.

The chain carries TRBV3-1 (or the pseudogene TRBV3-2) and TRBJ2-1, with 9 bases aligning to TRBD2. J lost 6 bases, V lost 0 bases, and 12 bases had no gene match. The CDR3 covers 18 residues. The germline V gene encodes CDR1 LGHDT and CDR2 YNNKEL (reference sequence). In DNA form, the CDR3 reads TGTGCCAGCAGCCAAGATCCCGGCCTAGCGGGGAATATCAATGAGCAGTTCTTC. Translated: CASSQDPGLAGNINEQFF.

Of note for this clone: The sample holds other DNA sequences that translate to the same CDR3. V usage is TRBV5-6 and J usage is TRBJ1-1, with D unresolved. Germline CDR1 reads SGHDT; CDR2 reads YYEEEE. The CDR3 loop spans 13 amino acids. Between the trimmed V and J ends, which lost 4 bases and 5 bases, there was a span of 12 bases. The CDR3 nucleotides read TGTGCCAGCAGCCTAGGGCCTGGGACTGAAGCTTTCTTT. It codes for CASSLGPGTEAFF.

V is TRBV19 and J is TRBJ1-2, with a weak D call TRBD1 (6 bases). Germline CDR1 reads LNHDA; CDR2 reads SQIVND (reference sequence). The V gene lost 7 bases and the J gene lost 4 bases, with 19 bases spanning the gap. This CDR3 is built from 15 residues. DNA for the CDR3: TGTGCCAGTACCCCCGGGGACAACGCCCTCTATGGCTACACCTTC. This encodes CASTPGDNALYGYTF.

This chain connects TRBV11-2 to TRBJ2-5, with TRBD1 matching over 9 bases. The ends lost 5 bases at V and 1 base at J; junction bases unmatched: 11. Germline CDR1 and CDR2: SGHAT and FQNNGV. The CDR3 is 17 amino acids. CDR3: CASSPLPEDRGQETQYF. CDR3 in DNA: TGTGCCAGCAGCCCGCTGCCGGAGGACAGGGGCCAAGAGACCCAGTACTTC.

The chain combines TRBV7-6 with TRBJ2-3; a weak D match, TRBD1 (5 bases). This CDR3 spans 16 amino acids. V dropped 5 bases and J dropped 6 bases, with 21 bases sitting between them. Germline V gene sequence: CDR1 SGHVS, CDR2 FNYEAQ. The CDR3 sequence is CASSIDRRRFSDTQYF. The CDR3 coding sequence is TGTGCCAGCAGCATTGACAGACGAAGGTTTTCTGATACGCAGTATTTT. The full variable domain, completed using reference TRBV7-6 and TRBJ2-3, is GAGVSQSPRYKVTKRGQDVALRCDPISGHVSLYWYRQALGQGPEFLTYFNYEAQQDKSGLPNDRFSAERPEGSISTLTIQRTEQRDSAMYRCASSIDRRRFSDTQYFGPGTRLTVL.

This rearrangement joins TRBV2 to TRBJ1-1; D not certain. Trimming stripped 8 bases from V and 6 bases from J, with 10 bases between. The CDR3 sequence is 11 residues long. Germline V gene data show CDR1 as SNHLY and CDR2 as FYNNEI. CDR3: CASGVEAEAFF. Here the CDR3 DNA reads TGTGCCAGCGGAGTGGAGGCTGAAGCTTTCTTT.